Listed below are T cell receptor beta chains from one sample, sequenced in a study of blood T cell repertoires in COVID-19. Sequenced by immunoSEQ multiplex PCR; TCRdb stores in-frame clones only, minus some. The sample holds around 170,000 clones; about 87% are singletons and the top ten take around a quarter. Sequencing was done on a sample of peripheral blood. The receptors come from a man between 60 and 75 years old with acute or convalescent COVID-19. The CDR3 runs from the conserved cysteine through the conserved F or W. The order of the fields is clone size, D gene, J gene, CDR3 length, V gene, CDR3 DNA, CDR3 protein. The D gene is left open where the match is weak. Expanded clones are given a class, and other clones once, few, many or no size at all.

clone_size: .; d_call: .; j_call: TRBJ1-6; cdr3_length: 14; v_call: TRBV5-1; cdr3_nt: TGCGCCAGCAGCTCGACAGGTAGGGATTCACCCCTCCACTTT; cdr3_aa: CASSSTGRDSPLHF
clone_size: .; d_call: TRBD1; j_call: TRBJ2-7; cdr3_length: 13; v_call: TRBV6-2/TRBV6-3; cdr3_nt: TGTGCCAGCAGTGAGACAGGGGTTTTTGAGCAGTACTTC; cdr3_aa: CASSETGVFEQYF
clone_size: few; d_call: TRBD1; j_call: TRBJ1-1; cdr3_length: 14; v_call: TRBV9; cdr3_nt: TGTGCCAGCAGCGCCAGACAGGGGGCGACTGAAGCTTTCTTT; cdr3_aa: CASSARQGATEAFF
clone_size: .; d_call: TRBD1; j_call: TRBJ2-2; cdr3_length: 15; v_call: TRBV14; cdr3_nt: TGTGCCAGCAAACCGGGACAGGGAAAATCCGGGGAGCTGTTTTTT; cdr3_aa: CASKPGQGKSGELFF
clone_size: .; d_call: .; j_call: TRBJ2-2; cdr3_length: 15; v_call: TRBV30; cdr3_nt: TGTGCCTGGAATTCAGAAGGGGCGTGGACCGGGGAGCTGTTTTTT; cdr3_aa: CAWNSEGAWTGELFF
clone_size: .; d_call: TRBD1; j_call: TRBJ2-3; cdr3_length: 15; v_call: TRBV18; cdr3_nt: TGTGCCAGCTCTGTAGGGGGCCTCAGTACAGATACGCAGTATTTT; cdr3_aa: CASSVGGLSTDTQYF
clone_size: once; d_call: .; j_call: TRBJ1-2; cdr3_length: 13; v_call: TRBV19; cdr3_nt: TGTGCCAGTAGCTGGGGGGTTACAGGTGGCTACACCTTC; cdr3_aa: CASSWGVTGGYTF
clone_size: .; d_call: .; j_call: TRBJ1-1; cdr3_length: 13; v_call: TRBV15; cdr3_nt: TGTGCCACCAGCAGAGGGGGGGACGCTGAAGCTTTCTTT; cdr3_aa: CATSRGGDAEAFF
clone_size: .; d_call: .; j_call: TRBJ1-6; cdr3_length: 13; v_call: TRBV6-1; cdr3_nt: TGTGCCAGCAGTGAAGGCGCCGATTCACCCCTCCACTTT; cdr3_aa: CASSEGADSPLHF
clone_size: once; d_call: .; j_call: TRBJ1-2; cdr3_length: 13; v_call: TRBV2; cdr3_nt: TGTGCCAGCCTGAGGGACACGATTTATGGCTACACCTTC; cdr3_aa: CASLRDTIYGYTF
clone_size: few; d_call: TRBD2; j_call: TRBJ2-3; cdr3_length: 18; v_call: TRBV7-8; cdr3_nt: TGTGCCAGCACCGAACTAGCGGGGGGCACGCCATGGCGAGATACGCAGTATTTT; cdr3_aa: CASTELAGGTPWRDTQYF